The 18 T cell receptor beta chains in this list originate from one sample, sequenced in a study of T cell changes during pregnancy in multiple sclerosis. Repertoires were generated with immunoSEQ multiplex PCR, while TCRdb's copy carries only in-frame clones and drops some. This repertoire shows about 44,000 clones, approximately 96% found once; its top ten account for 0.89%. Sample: peripheral blood, taken in the second trimester of pregnancy. These receptors all stem from a female donor with multiple sclerosis, enrolled in a pregnancy study.

The rearrangement joins TRBV19 to TRBJ2-5; 7 nucleotides line up with TRBD2. V was clipped by 5 bases and J by 5 bases; unmatched bases: 5. The CDR3 totals 13 residues. CDR1 and CDR2 (germline): LNHDA, SQIVND (reference sequence). The chain's CDR3 is CASSSPGRETQYF. Written as DNA, the CDR3 is TGTGCCAGTAGTTCGCCCGGGAGGGAGACCCAGTACTTC.

This sequence joins TRBV7-9 and TRBJ1-4; TRBD1 agrees at 9 bases. The V gene's germline CDR1 is SEHNR and CDR2 FQNEAQ (reference sequence). Trimming at V came to 5 bases and at J to 8 bases, leaving 12 bases not matched to a gene. There are 16 residues in the CDR3. The CDR3 loop reads CASSPPSQGAEEKLFF. Written as DNA, the CDR3 is TGTGCCAGCAGCCCTCCGTCACAGGGGGCTGAGGAAAAACTGTTTTTT. Based on the CDR3 plus reference TRBV7-9 and TRBJ1-4, the full variable domain is DTGVSQNPRHKITKRGQNVTFRCDPISEHNRLYWYRQTLGQGPEFLTYFQNEAQLEKSRLLSDRFSAERPKGSFSTLEIQRTEQGDSAMYLCASSPPSQGAEEKLFFGSGTQLSVL.

This chain uses TRBV5-5 with TRBJ2-7; TRBD1 might be the D (6 bases). V dropped 0 bases and J dropped 2 bases, with 9 bases sitting between them. Germline CDR1 reads SGHKS; CDR2 reads YYEKEE (reference sequence). This CDR3 region has 14 residues. The CDR3 nucleotides are TGTGCCAGCAGCTTGGGGACAGCAACCTACGAGCAGTACTTC. Its protein product is CASSLGTATYEQYF.

The chain's CDR3 is CASSMPPWEASFYGYTF. CDR3 bases: TGTGCCAGTAGTATGCCCCCCTGGGAGGCCTCTTTCTATGGCTACACCTTC. This rearrangement joins TRBV19 to TRBJ1-2; D unresolved. Germline values: CDR1 LNHDA, CDR2 SQIVND (reference sequence). The V gene lost 3 bases and the J gene lost 4 bases, with 21 bases spanning the gap. This CDR3 is 17 amino acids long.

V is TRBV7-2 and J is TRBJ2-7, with 8 nucleotides matching TRBD1. Germline lookup yields CDR1 SGHTA and CDR2 FQGNSA. V was pared by 4 bases and J by 3 bases, with 5 bases of the junction left unmatched. The CDR3 sequence is 14 residues long. Here the CDR3 reads CASSSTGQGYEQYF. CDR3 in DNA: TGTGCCAGCAGCTCTACAGGACAGGGCTACGAGCAGTACTTC.

The rearrangement uses TRBV7-9 and TRBJ2-7; 9 nucleotides align to TRBD2. V lost 4 bases and J lost 6; bases outside the gene matches: 7. The germline V gene encodes CDR1 SEHNR and CDR2 FQNEAQ (reference sequence). This CDR3 comprises 14 residues. The CDR3 region is CASSSVAGVPEQYF. The CDR3 DNA reads as TGTGCCAGCAGCTCGGTAGCGGGAGTTCCCGAGCAGTACTTC. The variable domain in full, completed from reference TRBV7-9 and TRBJ2-7, reads DTGVSQNPRHKITKRGQNVTFRCDPISEHNRLYWYRQTLGQGPEFLTYFQNEAQLEKSRLLSDRFSAERPKGSFSTLEIQRTEQGDSAMYLCASSSVAGVPEQYFGPGTRLTVT.

This chain joins TRBV20-1 and TRBJ2-3; maybe TRBD1 (5 bases). V was pared by 3 bases and J by 5 bases, with 6 bases between. The CDR3 extends over 11 amino acids. Germline CDR1 reads DFQATT; CDR2 reads SNEGSKA (reference sequence). The CDR3 DNA follows: TGCAGTGCTAGCAGGGTAGATACGCAGTATTTT. Residues: CSASRVDTQYF.

CDR3 sequence (DNA): TGTGCCAGCAGCTTCCCGGACGGAGGCTATGGCTACACCTTC. The encoded protein is CASSFPDGGYGYTF. V usage is TRBV5-4 and J usage is TRBJ1-2; D unresolved. The CDR3 contains 14 residues. Germline CDR1 SGHNT, CDR2 YYREEE (reference sequence). Trimming took off 2 bases at V and 4 bases at J, with 12 bases between the two ends.

The DNA for the CDR3 is TGTGCCAGTAGTTCCTCAGGGGGGTACGGGGAGCTGTTTTTT. Amino acid sequence: CASSSSGGYGELFF. The chain employs TRBV19 and TRBJ2-2, with a weak D call TRBD1 (7 bases). The CDR3 contains 14 residues. V shed 5 bases and J shed 7 bases, with 14 bases lying between them. Germline V CDR1 and CDR2: LNHDA, SQIVND (reference sequence).

This chain uses TRBV7-6 with TRBJ2-3, with TRBD2 matching 7 bases. Germline-derived CDR1 and CDR2 are SGHVS and FNYEAQ. This CDR3 comprises 15 residues. The J segment lost 3 bases and the V segment lost 1 base, leaving 4 bases of the junction unmatched. This CDR3 reads CASSLVGRETDTQYF. For the CDR3, the DNA is TGTGCCAGCAGCTTAGTTGGGCGGGAGACAGATACGCAGTATTTT. Full variable domain (missing parts from reference TRBV7-6 and TRBJ2-3): GAGVSQSPRYKVTKRGQDVALRCDPISGHVSLYWYRQALGQGPEFLTYFNYEAQQDKSGLPNDRFSAERPEGSISTLTIQRTEQRDSAMYRCASSLVGRETDTQYFGPGTRLTVL.

This clone was seen just once. This chain connects TRBV11-2 to TRBJ2-7; the D is unclear. Germline V CDR1 and CDR2: SGHAT, FQNNGV. V was cut by 0 bases and J by 4 bases, with 4 bases left in between. The CDR3 runs to 12 residues. The chain's CDR3 is CASSLDLYEQYF. The CDR3 bases are TGTGCCAGCAGCTTAGATCTTTACGAGCAGTACTTC.

The chain couples TRBV30 to TRBJ2-7, with D tentatively TRBD2 (7 bases). This CDR3 has 11 amino acids. The ends were cut back, 5 bases at V and 5 bases at J, with 10 bases in the middle. In germline, CDR1 is GTSNPN, CDR2 SVGIG (reference sequence). In DNA form, the CDR3 reads TGTGCCTGGGGGAGGGGGGACGAGCAGTACTTC. The encoded protein is CAWGRGDEQYF.

The V gene is TRBV5-6, the J gene TRBJ1-2; D is unresolved. Trimming removed 0 bases from V and 4 bases from J, with 10 bases in between. CDR1 SGHDT and CDR2 YYEEEE come from the germline V gene. The CDR3 runs 14 residues. CDR3 nucleotides: TGTGCCAGCAGCTTGGAGTCTGGCCGCTATGGCTACACCTTC. Translating it yields CASSLESGRYGYTF.

This chain joins TRBV5-1 and TRBJ2-2; 7 bases match TRBD1. CDR1 SGHRS and CDR2 YFSETQ come from the germline V gene. The CDR3 spans 15 residues. J gave up 4 bases and V 0 bases, and 3 bases lay outside the gene matches. Written as DNA, the CDR3 is TGCGCCAGCAGCTTGGACGGGACAGTCACCGGGGAGCTGTTTTTT. Its protein is CASSLDGTVTGELFF. Full variable domain (outside the CDR3, taken from reference TRBV5-1 and TRBJ2-2): KAGVTQTPRYLIKTRGQQVTLSCSPISGHRSVSWYQQTPGQGLQFLFEYFSETQRNKGNFPGRFSGRQFSNSRSEMNVSTLELGDSALYLCASSLDGTVTGELFFGEGSRLTVL.

The rearrangement uses TRBV5-5 and TRBJ2-1, with 9 bases aligning to TRBD1. V was pared by 3 bases and J by 2 bases, with 3 bases of the junction left unmatched. This CDR3 is built from 15 residues. Germline values: CDR1 SGHKS, CDR2 YYEKEE (reference sequence). The CDR3 region has the DNA TGTGCCAGCAGCTCCTGGACAGGGGCCTACAATGAGCAGTTCTTC. Translating it yields CASSSWTGAYNEQFF.

With respect to this clone: At one of its ends the junction is not consistent with the germline gene, which may arise from a read error. The chain has TRBV2 and TRBJ1-1, with D tentatively TRBD1 (5 bases). The germline gives CDR1 SNHLY, CDR2 FYNNEI. The CDR3 covers 9 residues. The CDR3 reads CASRETAIF. DNA for the CDR3: TGTGCCAGCAGAGAGACAGCAATTTTT.

The CDR3 is CASSTGTGGVDEQFF. The CDR3 DNA reads TGTGCCAGCAGTACCGGGACAGGGGGCGTCGATGAGCAGTTCTTC. The rearrangement joins TRBV6-1 to TRBJ2-1, with 12 bases matching TRBD1. Germline V lookup: CDR1 MNHNS, CDR2 SASEGT. The CDR3 totals 15 residues. J gave up 8 bases and V 5 bases, and 7 bases lay outside the gene matches.

The chain has TRBV30 and TRBJ2-7; no clear D gene. The V gene's germline CDR1 is GTSNPN and CDR2 SVGIG (reference sequence). The CDR3 totals 13 residues. Trimming stripped 2 bases from V and 1 base from J, with 9 bases between. The CDR3 loop reads CAWSFGSSYEQYF. The DNA of the CDR3 is TGTGCCTGGAGTTTCGGTAGTTCCTACGAGCAGTACTTC.